The rows below give T cell receptor beta chains drawn from one sample of a study of shared clonotypes between healthy human individuals. TCRdb's table, derived via immunoSEQ multiplex PCR, lists solely in-frame clones and lacks some. The sample records around 1.9 million clones, just over 90% being singletons. What was sequenced was naive CD8+ T cells from PBMCs. These receptors were taken from a man younger than 35 in good health. Some clones in this sample may be carry-over from other donors' samples. Both conserved end residues are part of each CDR3. Fields, in order: V gene, J gene, CDR3 protein.

V: TRBV9; J: TRBJ2-2; CDR3: CASSTRQGNTGELFF
V: TRBV27; J: TRBJ2-7; CDR3: CASSLTGRAGGSYEQYF
V: TRBV27; J: TRBJ2-7; CDR3: CASSHLALGTVYYEQYF
V: TRBV11-2; J: TRBJ2-2; CDR3: CASSLTEAAYPPNTGELFF
V: TRBV27; J: TRBJ2-2; CDR3: CASRQGKGELFF
V: TRBV9; J: TRBJ1-1; CDR3: CASTPGDRNTEAFF
V: TRBV7-8; J: TRBJ1-4; CDR3: CASSLAQRAGTGAFNEKLFF
V: TRBV7-9; J: TRBJ1-5; CDR3: CASSSTGSNQPQHF
V: TRBV2; J: TRBJ2-2; CDR3: CASSDPRQGGGELFF
V: TRBV27; J: TRBJ2-5; CDR3: CASSYRMYQETQYF
V: TRBV7-3; J: TRBJ2-7; CDR3: CASSQSRGADYEQYF
V: TRBV14; J: TRBJ1-1; CDR3: CASSQDFGNTEAFF
V: TRBV30; J: TRBJ2-7; CDR3: CAWSVGLATASSYEQYF
V: TRBV5-8; J: TRBJ1-5; CDR3: CASSLVWGAKPQHF
V: TRBV9; J: TRBJ2-3; CDR3: CASSASWTGSTDTQYF
V: TRBV27; J: TRBJ1-2; CDR3: CASSPRAGPSYGYTF
V: TRBV27; J: TRBJ2-6; CDR3: CASSGSGRLSGANVLTF
V: TRBV15; J: TRBJ2-1; CDR3: CATSREGEISGRYYEQFF
V: TRBV27; J: TRBJ2-2; CDR3: CASSPLLPAGSTGELFF
V: TRBV5-6; J: TRBJ2-5; CDR3: CASSPRDRGFETQYF
V: TRBV2; J: TRBJ2-2; CDR3: CASSEPGHLDAGELFF
V: TRBV11-2; J: TRBJ1-1; CDR3: CASSLAPEAFF
V: TRBV11-2; J: TRBJ2-1; CDR3: CASSLDRGGLAEYNEQFF
V: TRBV27; J: TRBJ2-1; CDR3: CASSLFTGYNEQFF
V: TRBV7-9; J: TRBJ2-7; CDR3: CASSPRLAGDLYEQYF
V: TRBV4-1; J: TRBJ1-2; CDR3: CASSQDRAGGVGYTF
V: TRBV15; J: TRBJ2-7; CDR3: CATSRGMGTANEQYF
V: TRBV7-9; J: TRBJ1-1; CDR3: CASSGRPRDKNTEAFF
V: TRBV10-3; J: TRBJ2-7; CDR3: CAISESGGFYEQYF
V: TRBV9; J: TRBJ1-4; CDR3: CASSVWTGEDEKLFF
V: TRBV6-1; J: TRBJ2-5; CDR3: CASSETIWTGLQKTQYF
V: TRBV5-8; J: TRBJ2-7; CDR3: CASSQFYEQYF
V: TRBV19; J: TRBJ2-1; CDR3: CASTFGARGASYNEQFF
V: TRBV27; J: TRBJ1-2; CDR3: CASSLGGVGYGYTF
V: TRBV10-1; J: TRBJ2-1; CDR3: CASSVAGNAYNEQFF
V: TRBV11-2; J: TRBJ1-2; CDR3: CASSARAASYGYTF
V: TRBV29-1; J: TRBJ1-2; CDR3: CSVVPVDEGFGYTF
V: TRBV29-1; J: TRBJ2-7; CDR3: CSVRDSYEQYF
V: TRBV6-1; J: TRBJ1-5; CDR3: CASSEAPGDSNQPQHF
V: TRBV7-8; J: TRBJ1-2; CDR3: CASSLAGRGGYGYTF
V: TRBV27; J: TRBJ2-1; CDR3: CASGPYLAGGRREQFF
V: TRBV7-9; J: TRBJ1-2; CDR3: CASSLDSKRFYGYTF
V: TRBV5-4; J: TRBJ1-2; CDR3: CASSLERGKMTF
V: TRBV25-1; J: TRBJ1-2; CDR3: CASSEGGRGYGYTF
V: TRBV10-3; J: TRBJ2-2; CDR3: CAISAVTGTSNTGELFF
V: TRBV6-5; J: TRBJ2-7; CDR3: CASSYGSFLSYEQYF
V: TRBV5-1; J: TRBJ2-1; CDR3: CASSSWTSGSNEQFF
V: TRBV5-4; J: TRBJ1-1; CDR3: CASSLEDRMNTEAFF
V: TRBV11-2; J: TRBJ2-1; CDR3: CASSLGLAEEYNEQFF
V: TRBV7-9; J: TRBJ2-1; CDR3: CASSLVLAGGPDEQFF
V: TRBV4-3; J: TRBJ2-3; CDR3: CASSHLDRSADTQYF
V: TRBV28; J: TRBJ1-1; CDR3: CASSLGAFLNTEAFF
V: TRBV7-9; J: TRBJ2-7; CDR3: CASSNGVHEQYF
V: TRBV28; J: TRBJ2-4; CDR3: CASSLPTGTNPVYKNIQYF
V: TRBV2; J: TRBJ1-2; CDR3: CASSTEIWTADGYTF
V: TRBV19; J: TRBJ2-4; CDR3: CASPNSTVLSRLAKNIQYF
V: TRBV4-1; J: TRBJ2-5; CDR3: CASSRGLSQETQYF
V: TRBV7-9; J: TRBJ2-7; CDR3: CASSSTEGTGTYEQYF
V: TRBV9; J: TRBJ2-1; CDR3: CASSVGENEQFF